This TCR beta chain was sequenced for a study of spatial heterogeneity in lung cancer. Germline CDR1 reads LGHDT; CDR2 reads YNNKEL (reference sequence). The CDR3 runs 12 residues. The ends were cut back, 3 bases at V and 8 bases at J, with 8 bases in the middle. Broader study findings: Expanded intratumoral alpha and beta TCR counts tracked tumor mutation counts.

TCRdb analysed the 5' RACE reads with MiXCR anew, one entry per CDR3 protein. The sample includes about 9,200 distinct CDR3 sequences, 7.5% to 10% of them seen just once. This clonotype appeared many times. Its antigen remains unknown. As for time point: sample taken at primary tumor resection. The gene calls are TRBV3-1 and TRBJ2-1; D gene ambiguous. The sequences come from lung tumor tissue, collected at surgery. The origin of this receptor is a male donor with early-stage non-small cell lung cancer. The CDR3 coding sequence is TGTGCCAGCAGCCATGGGGTGGATGAGCAGTTCTTC. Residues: CASSHGVDEQFF.